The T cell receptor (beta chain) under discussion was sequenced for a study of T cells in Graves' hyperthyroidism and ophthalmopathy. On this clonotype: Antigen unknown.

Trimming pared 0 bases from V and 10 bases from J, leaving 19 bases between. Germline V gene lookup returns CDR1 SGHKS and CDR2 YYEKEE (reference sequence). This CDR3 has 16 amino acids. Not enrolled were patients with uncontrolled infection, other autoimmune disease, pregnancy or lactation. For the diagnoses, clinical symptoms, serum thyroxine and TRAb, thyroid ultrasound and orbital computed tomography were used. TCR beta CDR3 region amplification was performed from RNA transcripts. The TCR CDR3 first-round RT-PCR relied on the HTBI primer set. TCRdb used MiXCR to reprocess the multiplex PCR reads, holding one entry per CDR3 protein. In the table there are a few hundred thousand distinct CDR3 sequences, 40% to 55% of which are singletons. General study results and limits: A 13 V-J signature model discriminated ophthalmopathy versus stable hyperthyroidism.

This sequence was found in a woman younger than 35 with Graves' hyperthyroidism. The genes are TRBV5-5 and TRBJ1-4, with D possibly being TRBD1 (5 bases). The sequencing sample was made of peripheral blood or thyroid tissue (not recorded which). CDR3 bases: TGTGCCAGCAGCTTGGTCCCCAACGAGGGGCCTGGAAAACTGTTTTTT. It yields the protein CASSLVPNEGPGKLFF.